Sequencing of this TCR beta chain was carried out in a study of T cell responses to AZD1222 COVID-19 vaccine (dated by TCRdb to 2020 to 2023). Concerning the study at large: AZD1222 recipients with second doses at about 4 weeks or about 12 weeks were pooled, because spike-specific TCR depth and breadth did not differ between schedules. A total of under 250 trial participants underwent TCR sequencing, of whom 207 had received two doses of AZD1222 and approximately 26 had received two doses of the MenACWY control vaccine. Trial participants were enrolled into age subgroups of 18-55, 56-69 and 70-plus years, which contained around 150, 29 and 61 TCR-sequenced participants, respectively. General findings and caveats noted by the study authors: Because no day 14 peak-response samples were available, the repertoires could be characterized only after the peak T cell response. The whole spike protein was spanned by vaccine-associated CD4 TCRs, and dominant responses were seen in regions 160-218 and 743-854. The 56-69-year group was small, and its depth increase did not reach significance, likely because of low power. Spike-specific TCR breadth and depth rose significantly after two AZD1222 doses compared with day 0 and with MenACWY recipients. Participants were mostly white British and included more females than males, and it was suggested by the authors that clonal diversity may have been underestimated. Conclusions about previously exposed vaccinees were limited because only six AZD1222 recipients were SARS-CoV-2 seropositive at baseline. Reportedly, close to half of the unique spike-specific TCRs recognized epitopes lying outside the regions that are mutated in the B.1.351 and B.1.1.7 variants.

The CDR3 regions of human TCRbeta chains were analyzed by immunosequencing. The study's own analysis went as follows. TCRs in the repertoires were compared against a reference library of SARS-CoV-2-specific TCRs that had been generated with the MIRA antigen-specificity platform. Breadth was defined as the fraction of unique TCRs that were SARS-CoV-2-associated, and depth was defined as the fraction of total T cells that were SARS-CoV-2-associated. Each spike-specific TCR was assigned to its reactive spike region and to a CD4 or CD8 class using the MIRA data. Log10-transformed breadth and depth values were compared by one-way ANOVA with Sidak's multiple comparisons tests. The clones in this table, taken by TCRdb from immuneACCESS, are in-frame only. Not every clone is retained; where verified, under half of the shortfall comes from an unresolved V gene, and the cause of the rest is unknown. Clone size and the V and J calls come from that table; the DNA yielded D and trimming. In all, the sample holds 140,000 or so clones, and under 95% of those were seen once. 1.5% to 2% of the sample goes to the ten largest clones.

The time point label corresponds to: baseline before first vaccination. The vaccinee samples were drawn from two UK trials, COV001 and COV002, one of which was a single-blind randomized controlled phase 2/3 trial testing AZD1222 (ChAdOx1 nCoV-19) in healthy adults. For TCRbeta chain sequencing, PBMC samples were collected from trial participants at day 0 and at day 28 after the second dose. Taken from cysteine to phenylalanine, the CDR3 has 17 residues. Kept here is only the CDR3 DNA, which spans 51 bases and is read in frame from base 1. CDR1 SGHAT and CDR2 FQNNGV were looked up in the germline V gene. V and J are truncated by 2 bases and 7 bases respectively, leaving an intervening sequence of 20 bases. For this clone: This clone's antigen is unknown. Base qualities are not at hand, and no much larger clone is one base apart.

The sequence is built from TRBV11-2 and TRBJ1-4, with TRBD1 tentatively as D gene (6 bases match). This sequence originates from an adult in good health. The input for sequencing was peripheral blood, taken on day 0 of AZD1222 vaccination. The sequenced DNA is TGTGCCAGCAGCTTATCAGTCCTGGGGGCTATGGGTGAAAAACTGTTTTTT. Its coded protein is CASSLSVLGAMGEKLFF. With the rest looked up from the reference TRBV11-2 and TRBJ1-4 genes rather than sequenced, the full variable domain is EAGVAQSPRYKIIEKRQSVAFWCNPISGHATLYWYQQILGQGPKLLIQFQNNGVVDDSQLPKDRFSAERLKGVDSTLKIQPAKLEDSAVYLCASSLSVLGAMGEKLFFGSGTQLSVL.